A single TCR beta chain is shown here with its context. What it binds is unknown. It was the approximately 130-subject validation cohort, separate from the 666-subject first cohort, to which the donors belonged. This entry comes from a study of cytomegalovirus exposure and HLA in healthy donors. The study's findings and limits: The majority of TCR sequences were rare, yet some public TCRs appeared in many donors. Within the 100 to 150 validation repertoires, first-cohort TCR clusters tended to co-occur, according to a later analysis. Reportedly, cytomegalovirus status was diagnosed with high sensitivity and specificity.

The CDR3 totals 17 residues. The J segment lost 4 bases and the V segment lost 4 bases, leaving 7 bases of the junction unmatched. The V gene's germline CDR1 is MNHNS and CDR2 SASEGT. The data were produced by immunoSEQ multiplex PCR, yet TCRdb's version contains in-frame clones alone and is incomplete. The sample records 260,000 or so clones, 90% being singletons. Sequencing input: PBMCs. The TCR sequence derives from a woman aged 30 to 39 in good health and CMV-seronegative. The chain employs TRBV6-1 and TRBJ2-6; 10 bases line up with TRBD1. CDR3 protein: CASSARTGGKGANVLTF. CDR3 coding DNA: TGTGCCAGCAGTGCCCGGACAGGGGGGAAAGGGGCCAACGTCCTGACTTTC.